These 25 T cell receptor beta chains share one sample of origin, sequenced in a study of CD8 T cells in ankylosing spondylitis. MiXCR, run by TCRdb on the 5' RACE reads, gives a single entry per CDR3 protein. The sample includes approximately 340,000 distinct CDR3 sequences, under 15% of them seen just once. The sample comprised blood, either unsorted or a sorted T cell fraction (not recorded which). Receptor source: a male donor with ankylosing spondylitis or in good health (not recorded which).

A few counts support this clonotype. The chain uses TRBV3-1 and TRBJ2-2; 7 bases align to TRBD2. The CDR3 has 14 residues. The trim removed 1 base at V and 6 bases at J, leaving 2 bases unmatched. Per the germline V gene, CDR1 is LGHDT and CDR2 is YNNKEL (reference sequence). The CDR3 nucleotides read TGTGCCAGCAGCCAAGGACTAGCCGCCGGGGAGCTGTTTTTT. Translation gives CASSQGLAAGELFF.

The chain recombines TRBV20-1 with TRBJ2-7; 8 nucleotides agree with TRBD1. This CDR3 is built from 13 residues. The junction had 5 bases not matched to a gene; V was cut back by 5 bases and J by 2 bases. CDR1 is DFQATT, CDR2 SNEGSKA, per germline (reference sequence). The CDR3 loop reads CSAWTGPTYEQYF. Here the CDR3 DNA reads TGCAGTGCTTGGACAGGGCCCACCTACGAGCAGTACTTC.

This rearrangement joins TRBV30 to TRBJ2-1; D perhaps matches TRBD2 (7 bases). CDR3 length: 15 amino acids. Trimming pared 4 bases from V and 5 bases from J, leaving 18 bases between. Per germline, CDR1 GTSNPN and CDR2 SVGIG (reference sequence). In nucleotides, the CDR3 is TGTGCCTGGACCCCAAGGGGGGGCAGGAACAATGAGCAGTTCTTC. Translation gives CAWTPRGGRNNEQFF.

This clonotype has a handful of counts. This rearrangement joins TRBV6-1 to TRBJ1-5; 8 bases fit TRBD1. Germline-derived CDR1 and CDR2 are MNHNS and SASEGT. V lost 5 bases to trimming and J lost 5 bases; unmatched junction nucleotides: 5. CDR3 length: 14 residues. CDR3 in DNA: TGTGCCAGCAGTCATGGGGACAGGTATCAGCCCCAGCATTTT. Residues: CASSHGDRYQPQHF.

V is TRBV7-2 and J is TRBJ1-1; D unresolved. With 9 bases removed from V and 1 base from J, the gap between germline ends came to 12 bases. In germline, CDR1 is SGHTA, CDR2 FQGNSA. This CDR3 is 13 amino acids long. CDR3 region: CASLAQPNTEAFF. The CDR3 nucleotides are TGTGCCAGTCTCGCACAACCGAACACTGAAGCTTTCTTT.

The J gene is TRBJ2-5, the V gene TRBV12-3 or TRBV12-4; D is ambiguous. V lost 6 bases, J lost 1 base, and 12 bases lay in between. CDR3 length: 14 amino acids. This CDR3 reads CASRLGPPQETQYF. In DNA, the CDR3 is TGTGCCAGCAGACTCGGCCCACCCCAAGAGACCCAGTACTTC.

CDR3 region: CAISESGLPGDQPQHF. The CDR3 DNA sequence: TGTGCCATCAGTGAGTCAGGCCTCCCTGGTGATCAGCCCCAGCATTTT. The J gene is TRBJ1-5, the V gene TRBV10-3; no definite D call. V shed 0 bases and J shed 5 bases, with 14 bases lying between them. CDR1 ENHRY and CDR2 SYGVKD come from the germline V gene. CDR3 length: 16 residues.

CDR3 sequence: CASSQDNRLQPQHF. CDR3 in DNA: TGCGCCAGCAGCCAAGATAACAGGCTTCAGCCCCAGCATTTT. The rearrangement links TRBV4-1 to TRBJ1-5; D is perhaps TRBD1 (5 bases). The CDR3 runs 14 residues. Trimming removed 0 bases at V and 6 bases at J, with 9 bases between. From germline, CDR1 is MGHRA and CDR2 YSYEKL.

This sequence joins TRBV29-1 and TRBJ2-5; D uncertain. The germline CDR1 and CDR2 sequences are SQVTM and ANQGSEA. Trimming shortened V by 6 bases and J by 4 bases, and 15 bases separated the two germline ends. The CDR3 has 13 amino acids. The CDR3 protein is CSVERMERETQYF. CDR3 DNA sequence: TGCAGCGTCGAAAGGATGGAACGAGAGACCCAGTACTTC.

The genes are TRBV18 and TRBJ2-7, with D perhaps TRBD1 (5 bases). The V end was cut by 0 bases, the J end by 2 bases, with 14 bases between. The CDR3 covers 16 residues. The germline V gene has CDR1 KGHSH and CDR2 LQKENI. In nucleotides, the CDR3 is TGTGCCAGCTCACCACCCAGGGCAGGGATGACCTACGAGCAGTACTTC. Protein: CASSPPRAGMTYEQYF.

The chain is built from TRBV3-1 and TRBJ2-7; possible D gene TRBD1, 6 bases. The CDR3 contains 16 residues. Per germline, CDR1 LGHDT and CDR2 YNNKEL (reference sequence). V lost 4 bases to trimming and J lost 2 bases, with 18 bases between them. The CDR3 is CASSLGGSAAAYEQYF. In DNA, the CDR3 is TGTGCCAGCAGCCTAGGGGGTAGCGCAGCCGCCTACGAGCAGTACTTC.

The chain uses TRBV12-3 or TRBV12-4 and TRBJ1-3; tentative D call: TRBD1 (6 bases). V was trimmed by 4 bases and J by 4 bases, leaving 11 bases between them. The CDR3 consists of 14 residues. CDR3 nucleotides: TGTGCCAGCAGTTACAGGGCGGGGGGAAACACCATATATTTT. Amino acid sequence: CASSYRAGGNTIYF.

This clonotype has just a few counts. This sequence joins TRBV2 and TRBJ2-3; TRBD2 matches 13 bases. CDR1 and CDR2 (germline): SNHLY, FYNNEI. J lost 0 bases, V lost 6 bases, and 3 bases had no gene match. This CDR3 has 16 residues. The CDR3 sequence is CASRGLAGVSTDTQYF. DNA for the CDR3: TGTGCCAGCAGAGGACTAGCGGGGGTAAGCACAGATACGCAGTATTTT.

The rearrangement joins TRBV12-3 or TRBV12-4 to TRBJ2-1; 9 bases are a match to TRBD2. Germline trimming cut 2 bases from V and 10 bases from J; bases unmatched to any gene: 9. The CDR3 extends over 15 amino acids. CDR3 residues: CASSLSLAGLGEQFF. The CDR3 DNA is TGTGCCAGCAGTTTAAGCCTAGCGGGGTTGGGCGAGCAGTTCTTC.

This chain joins TRBV20-1 and TRBJ1-1; 7 nucleotides match TRBD1. CDR1 is DFQATT and CDR2 is SNEGSKA in the germline V gene (reference sequence). The V segment lost 1 base and the J segment 1 base; nucleotides outside the gene matches: 6. This CDR3 spans 15 amino acids. The CDR3 is CSARATGVRNTEAFF. The CDR3 DNA follows: TGCAGTGCTAGAGCTACAGGGGTACGGAACACTGAAGCTTTCTTT.

The J gene is TRBJ2-1, the V gene TRBV12-5; 8 bases fit TRBD2. CDR3 length: 16 residues. Germline CDR1 LGHNT, CDR2 FRNRAP. V lost 4 bases, J lost 6 bases, and 11 bases stayed unmatched. Here the CDR3 reads CASGSPLAGRANEQFF. The CDR3 DNA sequence: TGTGCTAGTGGTTCCCCCTTAGCGGGAAGGGCCAATGAGCAGTTCTTC.

The chain has TRBV12-3 or TRBV12-4 and TRBJ2-7; 8 nucleotides match TRBD2. V trimming: 10 bases; J trimming: 0 bases; junction bases outside the gene matches: 5. The length of the CDR3 is 13 residues. DNA of the CDR3: TGTGCCACCTCGGGGGGGACCTCCTACGAGCAGTACTTC. Its translation is CATSGGTSYEQYF.

V gene TRBV4-1 combines with J gene TRBJ2-7; D is unresolved. CDR3 length equals 15 residues. Trimming pared 0 bases from V and 1 base from J, leaving 10 bases between. Germline CDR1 and CDR2: MGHRA and YSYEKL. The CDR3: CASSQENVPSYEQYF. The CDR3 region has the DNA TGCGCCAGCAGCCAAGAAAACGTCCCGTCCTACGAGCAGTACTTC.

This clonotype was recorded a few times. The chain joins TRBV4-1 to TRBJ2-7; D could derive from TRBD1 or TRBD2 (5 bases each). Per germline, CDR1 MGHRA and CDR2 YSYEKL. Trimming pared 4 bases from V and 7 bases from J, leaving 26 bases between. The CDR3 extends over 17 amino acids. CDR3 protein: CASSRGTVGRAPGEQYF. CDR3 bases: TGCGCCAGCAGCCGAGGGACCGTTGGCAGGGCCCCTGGAGAGCAGTACTTC.

V and J are TRBV10-2 and TRBJ1-2; D is perhaps TRBD1 (6 bases). V lost 2 bases and J 4 bases, leaving 23 bases between the germline ends. Germline V gene data show CDR1 as WSHSY and CDR2 as SAAADI. The CDR3 has 18 amino acids. The CDR3 here is CASSEPQSNTGGGYGYTF. CDR3 coding DNA: TGCGCCAGCAGTGAGCCGCAATCGAACACCGGAGGGGGCTATGGCTACACCTTC.

This clonotype was observed a handful of times. The chain has TRBV28 and TRBJ1-2; D unclear. V dropped 1 base and J dropped 5 bases, with 11 bases sitting between them. The CDR3 covers 14 residues. Germline loops: CDR1 MDHEN, CDR2 SYDVKM. CDR3 nucleotide sequence: TGTGCCAGCAGTTTATCCACGGGCTGGTATGGCTACACCTTC. Protein sequence: CASSLSTGWYGYTF.

The chain joins TRBV20-1 to TRBJ2-5; D may be TRBD1 or TRBD2 (7 bases each). The CDR3 extends over 13 amino acids. Trimming took off 6 bases at V and 1 base at J, with 12 bases between the two ends. The germline V gene encodes CDR1 DFQATT and CDR2 SNEGSKA (reference sequence). The CDR3 DNA reads TGCAGTGCAGGGAGGGACAGCCAAGAGACCCAGTACTTC. Translating it yields CSAGRDSQETQYF.

This clonotype was counted ten times or more. In DNA form, the CDR3 reads TGTGCCAGCAGCGTTCCGGACGGAGGAGGCTACACCTTC. Its translation: CASSVPDGGGYTF. The chain employs TRBV9 and TRBJ1-2; D remains unclear. CDR1 and CDR2 from the germline V gene are SGDLS and YYNGEE. The CDR3 has 13 amino acids. Trimming shortened V by 2 bases and J by 8 bases, and 13 bases separated the two germline ends.

V usage is TRBV5-1 and J usage is TRBJ2-7; D is perhaps TRBD1 or TRBD2 (5 bases each). Trimming cost V 0 bases and J 7 bases, with 17 bases left between them. This CDR3 has 15 amino acids. In germline, CDR1 is SGHRS, CDR2 YFSETQ. CDR3 DNA sequence: TGCGCCAGCAGCTTGGTTACAGGCCAGTCGGGAGAGCAGTACTTC. It is translated as CASSLVTGQSGEQYF.

This rearrangement joins TRBV5-6 to TRBJ2-7; 8 positions match TRBD2. This CDR3 contains 14 residues. Germline V gives CDR1 SGHDT, CDR2 YYEEEE. V shed 2 bases and J 5 bases; nucleotides not matched to a gene: 6. In DNA form, the CDR3 reads TGTGCCAGCAGCTTCCCCGGGGGGGCCCACGAGCAGTACTTC. This gives the protein CASSFPGGAHEQYF.